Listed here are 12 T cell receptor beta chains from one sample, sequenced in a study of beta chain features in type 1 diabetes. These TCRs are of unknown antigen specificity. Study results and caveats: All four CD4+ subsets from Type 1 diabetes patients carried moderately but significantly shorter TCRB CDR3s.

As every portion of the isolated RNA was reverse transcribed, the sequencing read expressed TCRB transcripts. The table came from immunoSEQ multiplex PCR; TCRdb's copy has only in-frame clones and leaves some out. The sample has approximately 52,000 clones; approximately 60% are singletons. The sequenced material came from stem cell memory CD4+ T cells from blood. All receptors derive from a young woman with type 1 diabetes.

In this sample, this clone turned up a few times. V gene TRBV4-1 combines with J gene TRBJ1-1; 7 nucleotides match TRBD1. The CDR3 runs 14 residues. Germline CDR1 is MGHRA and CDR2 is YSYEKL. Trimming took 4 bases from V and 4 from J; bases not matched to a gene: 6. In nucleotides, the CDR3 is TGCGCCAGCAGCCGGTCCCAGGGGGGCACTGAAGCTTTCTTT. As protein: CASSRSQGGTEAFF.

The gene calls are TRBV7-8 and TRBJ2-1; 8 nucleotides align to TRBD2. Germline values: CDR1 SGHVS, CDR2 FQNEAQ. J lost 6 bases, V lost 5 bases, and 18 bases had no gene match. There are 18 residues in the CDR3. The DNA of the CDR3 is TGTGCCAGCAGCGTTAGCGGGACTGGAAATCCCTTTGGCAATGAGCAGTTCTTC. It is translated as CASSVSGTGNPFGNEQFF. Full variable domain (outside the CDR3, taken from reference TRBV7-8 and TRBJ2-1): GAGVSQSPRYKVAKRGQDVALRCDPISGHVSLFWYQQALGQGPEFLTYFQNEAQLDKSGLPSDRFFAERPEGSVSTLKIQRTQQEDSAVYLCASSVSGTGNPFGNEQFFGPGTRLTVL.

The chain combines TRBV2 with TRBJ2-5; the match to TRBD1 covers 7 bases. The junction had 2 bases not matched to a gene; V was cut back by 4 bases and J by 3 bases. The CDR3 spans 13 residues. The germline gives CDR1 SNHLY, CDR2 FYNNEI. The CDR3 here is CASSGTGEETQYF. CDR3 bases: TGTGCCAGCAGTGGGACAGGTGAAGAGACCCAGTACTTC.

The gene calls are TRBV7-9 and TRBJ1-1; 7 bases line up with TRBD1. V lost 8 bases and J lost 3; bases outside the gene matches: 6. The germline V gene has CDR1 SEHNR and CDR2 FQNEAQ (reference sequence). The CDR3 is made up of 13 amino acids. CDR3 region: CASRIQGYTEAFF. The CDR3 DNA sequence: TGTGCCAGCCGCATACAGGGGTACACTGAAGCTTTCTTT.

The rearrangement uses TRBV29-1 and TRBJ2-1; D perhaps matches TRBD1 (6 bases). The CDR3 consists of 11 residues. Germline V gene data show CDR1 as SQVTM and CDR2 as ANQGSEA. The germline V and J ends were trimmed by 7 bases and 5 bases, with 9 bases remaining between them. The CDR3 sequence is CSGTEHNEQFF. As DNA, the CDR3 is TGCAGCGGGACAGAACACAATGAGCAGTTCTTC.

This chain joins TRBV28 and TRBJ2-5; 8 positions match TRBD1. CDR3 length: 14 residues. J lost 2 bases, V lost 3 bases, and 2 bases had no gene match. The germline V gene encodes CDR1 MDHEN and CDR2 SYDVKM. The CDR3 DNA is TGTGCCAGCAGTTTCAGGACAGGGCAAGAGACCCAGTACTTC. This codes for CASSFRTGQETQYF.

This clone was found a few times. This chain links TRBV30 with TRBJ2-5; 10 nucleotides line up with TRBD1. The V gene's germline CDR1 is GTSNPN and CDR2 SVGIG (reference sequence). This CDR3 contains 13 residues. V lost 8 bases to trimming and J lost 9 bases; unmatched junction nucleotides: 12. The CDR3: CAHSGTGVLAQYF. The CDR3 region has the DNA TGTGCCCATTCCGGGACAGGGGTGTTGGCCCAGTACTTC.

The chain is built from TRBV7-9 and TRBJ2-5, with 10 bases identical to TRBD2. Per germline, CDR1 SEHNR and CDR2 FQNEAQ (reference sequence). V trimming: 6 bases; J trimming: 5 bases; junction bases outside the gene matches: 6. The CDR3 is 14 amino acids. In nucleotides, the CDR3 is TGTGCCAGCAGAAAGCTAGCGGGAGTGGAGACCCAGTACTTC. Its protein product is CASRKLAGVETQYF.

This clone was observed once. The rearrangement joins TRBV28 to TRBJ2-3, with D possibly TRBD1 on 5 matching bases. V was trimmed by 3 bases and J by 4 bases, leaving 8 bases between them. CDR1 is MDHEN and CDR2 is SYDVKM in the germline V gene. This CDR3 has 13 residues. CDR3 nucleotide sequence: TGTGCCAGCAGTTTCCAGGGCGCAGATACGCAGTATTTT. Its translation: CASSFQGADTQYF.

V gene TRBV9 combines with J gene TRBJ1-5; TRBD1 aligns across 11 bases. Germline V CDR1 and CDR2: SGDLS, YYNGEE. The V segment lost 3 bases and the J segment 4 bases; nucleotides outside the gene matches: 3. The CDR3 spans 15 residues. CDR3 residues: CASSAGTGGNQPQHF. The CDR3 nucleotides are TGTGCCAGCAGCGCGGGGACAGGGGGGAATCAGCCCCAGCATTTT.

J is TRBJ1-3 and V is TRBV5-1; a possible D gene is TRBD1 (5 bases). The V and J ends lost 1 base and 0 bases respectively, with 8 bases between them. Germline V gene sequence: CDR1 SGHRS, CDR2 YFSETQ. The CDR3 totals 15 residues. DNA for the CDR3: TGCGCCAGCAGCTTGACAGGCCTCTCTGGAAACACCATATATTTT. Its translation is CASSLTGLSGNTIYF.

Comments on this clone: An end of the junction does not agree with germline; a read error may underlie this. CDR3 in amino acids: CASRATGLLLSHEQYF. The CDR3, as DNA: TGTGCCAGCAGGGCCACAGGGTTACTTCTCTCCCACGAGCAGTACTTC. This chain links TRBV27 with TRBJ2-7, with a possible D match to TRBD1 (6 bases). From germline, CDR1 is MNHEY and CDR2 SMNVEV (reference sequence). The CDR3 runs 16 residues.